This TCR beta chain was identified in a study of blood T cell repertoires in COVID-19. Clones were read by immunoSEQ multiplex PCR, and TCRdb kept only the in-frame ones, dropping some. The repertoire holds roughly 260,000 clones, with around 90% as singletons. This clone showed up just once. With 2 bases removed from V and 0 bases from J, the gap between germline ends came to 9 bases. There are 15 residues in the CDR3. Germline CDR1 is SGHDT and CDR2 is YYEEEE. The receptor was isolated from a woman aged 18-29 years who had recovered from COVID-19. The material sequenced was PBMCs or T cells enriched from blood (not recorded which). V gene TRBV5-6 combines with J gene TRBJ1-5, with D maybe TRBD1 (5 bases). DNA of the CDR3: TGTGCCAGCAGCTTTGCGGGGGATAGCAATCAGCCCCAGCATTTT. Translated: CASSFAGDSNQPQHF.